The T cell receptor beta chain under discussion was sequenced for a study of T cells after yellow fever vaccination. Study findings and constraints: Among primary-vaccination clones, most reappeared after the booster, at 96% for CD4 and approximately 90% for CD8. A limited proportion of clonotypes was detected within both the CD4 and CD8 compartments.

V lost 1 base, J lost 2 bases, and 7 bases stayed unmatched. This CDR3 region has 17 residues. Germline CDR1 is SGHTA and CDR2 is FQGNSA. This clonotype occurred a few times. For TCR, cDNA came from 5'RACE template switching, which added a universal primer site and UMIs. MiXCR was run by TCRdb on the 5' RACE reads, yielding one entry per CDR3 protein. The sample contains 50,000 to 65,000 distinct CDR3 sequences, 6% to 8.5% of which appear only once. The TCR was taken from a young man who received the YFV17D yellow fever vaccine. The chain couples TRBV7-2 to TRBJ2-3, with 9 bases that match TRBD2. Here the sequenced sample was CD8+ T cells not binding an NS4B(214-222) dextramer, sorted from PBMCs, taken more than 35 days after the first yellow fever vaccination. CDR3 bases: TGTGCCAGCAGCTTAGTTAGCGGGGGAGTATTCACAGATACGCAGTATTTT. Its translation: CASSLVSGGVFTDTQYF.